The rows below give T cell receptor beta chains drawn from one sample of a study of T-cell reconstitution after alpha-beta-depleted transplantation in children. TCRdb passed the PCR reads through MiXCR, listing each CDR3 protein once. The table has 450,000 to 550,000 distinct CDR3 sequences, approximately 10% seen once. Here the sequenced sample was PBMCs, mostly from graft donor cells, taken 180 days after TCRalphabeta/CD19-depleted stem cell transplant. The receptors were sampled from a female patient aged 2 to 10 who had a stem cell transplant for aplastic anemia, so the T cells may come from the graft donor. CDR3s include the opening cysteine and the closing phenylalanine or tryptophan. D genes are given only for firm matches. The listing skips clone size in some rows; elsewhere it reads once, few, many or a size class.

j_call,clone_size,d_call,v_call,cdr3_aa,cdr3_nt
TRBJ2-7,few,TRBD2,TRBV5-1,CASSWVLAGVHEQYF,TGCGCCAGCAGCTGGGTCCTAGCGGGAGTACACGAGCAGTACTTC
TRBJ1-1,few,.,TRBV18,CASSPIGSENTEAFF,TGTGCCAGCTCACCAATCGGTTCAGAGAACACTGAAGCTTTCTTT
TRBJ2-1,.,TRBD2,TRBV4-1,CASSQGDTTSGRAEQFF,TGCGCCAGCAGCCAAGGGGATACGACTAGCGGGAGGGCTGAGCAGTTCTTC
TRBJ2-3,.,.,TRBV12-3/TRBV12-4,CASSDWRGGAPRDTQYF,TGTGCCAGCAGTGACTGGAGGGGCGGAGCCCCGCGGGATACGCAGTATTTT
TRBJ1-1,.,.,TRBV19,CASTSGGAGFTEAFF,TGTGCCAGTACCTCGGGGGGCGCGGGGTTTACTGAAGCTTTCTTT
TRBJ2-3,.,TRBD2,TRBV11-2,CASSTSPGLGIDTQYF,TGTGCCAGCAGCACCAGTCCGGGACTAGGGATAGATACGCAGTATTTT
TRBJ2-7,.,TRBD2,TRBV20-1,CSARDPRTSYIYEQYF,TGCAGTGCTAGAGATCCCCGGACTAGCTATATCTACGAGCAGTACTTC
TRBJ2-7,.,.,TRBV2,CASSEAGGWDLFDEQYF,TGTGCCAGCAGTGAAGCGGGGGGTTGGGATCTATTTGACGAGCAGTACTTC
TRBJ2-3,.,.,TRBV29-1,CSVDAGFKDTQYF,TGCAGCGTTGATGCGGGTTTCAAAGATACGCAGTATTTT
TRBJ1-2,many,.,TRBV5-1,CASSLAYSYGYTF,TGTGCCAGCAGTTTGGCGTACAGCTATGGCTACACCTTC
TRBJ1-1,few,.,TRBV4-1,CASGDMTGRITEAFF,TGCGCCAGCGGAGATATGACAGGTAGGATCACTGAAGCTTTCTTT
TRBJ2-7,.,TRBD1,TRBV10-3,CAISEEGQGFYEQYF,TGTGCCATCAGTGAGGAGGGACAGGGGTTCTACGAGCAGTACTTC
TRBJ2-7,.,.,TRBV6-6,CASRIDPYEQYF,TGTGCCAGCAGAATAGACCCGTACGAGCAGTACTTC
TRBJ2-3,few,.,TRBV7-2,CASSFRGVPDTQYF,TGTGCCAGCAGCTTCCGCGGGGTTCCAGATACGCAGTATTTT
TRBJ1-5,few,.,TRBV12-3/TRBV12-4,CASRETGYQGQPQHF,TGTGCCAGCAGGGAGACAGGTTACCAGGGTCAGCCCCAGCATTTT
TRBJ2-3,few,TRBD2,TRBV7-2,CASSLATSGKITDTQYF,TGTGCCAGCAGCTTAGCGACTAGCGGGAAAATCACAGATACGCAGTATTTT
TRBJ2-3,many,TRBD2,TRBV12-3/TRBV12-4,CASSFMRGGRDTQYF,TGTGCCAGCAGTTTTATGCGGGGGGGCAGGGATACGCAGTATTTT
TRBJ2-1,few,TRBD2,TRBV5-1,CASSLVRASGRGNEQFF,TGCGCCAGCAGCTTGGTTCGGGCTAGCGGGAGGGGTAATGAGCAGTTCTTC
TRBJ1-5,few,TRBD1,TRBV6-1,CASSTGKIQPQHF,TGTGCCAGCTCGACAGGGAAGATTCAGCCCCAGCATTTT
TRBJ2-5,.,TRBD2,TRBV5-1,CASSPPRTSGKQETQYF,TGCGCCAGCAGCCCACCCCGGACTAGCGGGAAACAAGAGACCCAGTACTTC
TRBJ2-5,many,TRBD1,TRBV10-3,CAISEGWTGGREETQYF,TGTGCCATCAGTGAGGGATGGACAGGGGGTCGTGAAGAGACCCAGTACTTC
TRBJ2-7,.,TRBD2,TRBV6-1,CASRTLAVSSYEQYF,TGTGCCAGCAGAACCCTAGCGGTTAGCTCCTACGAGCAGTACTTC
TRBJ2-5,few,.,TRBV4-2,CASSQVHKGTGAQETQYF,TGTGCCAGCAGCCAAGTTCATAAGGGGACGGGCGCACAAGAGACCCAGTACTTC
TRBJ2-2,many,TRBD1,TRBV4-3,CASSHTTGLTNTGELFF,TGCGCCAGCAGCCACACGACAGGGCTGACGAACACCGGGGAGCTGTTTTTT
TRBJ1-6,.,.,TRBV12-3/TRBV12-4,CASSLGSSYNSPLHF,TGTGCCAGCAGTCTAGGGAGCTCCTATAATTCACCCCTCCACTTT
TRBJ2-1,few,.,TRBV12-3/TRBV12-4,CASSWEQGEFNEQFF,TGTGCCAGCAGTTGGGAACAGGGAGAATTCAATGAGCAGTTCTTC
TRBJ1-2,.,.,TRBV6-5,CASSYSMVIRTTRDYGYTF,TGTGCCAGCAGTTACTCAATGGTCATTCGGACAACCAGGGACTATGGCTACACCTTC
TRBJ2-1,few,.,TRBV28,CASLGDIPNNEQFF,TGTGCCAGCTTGGGGGACATCCCGAACAATGAGCAGTTCTTC